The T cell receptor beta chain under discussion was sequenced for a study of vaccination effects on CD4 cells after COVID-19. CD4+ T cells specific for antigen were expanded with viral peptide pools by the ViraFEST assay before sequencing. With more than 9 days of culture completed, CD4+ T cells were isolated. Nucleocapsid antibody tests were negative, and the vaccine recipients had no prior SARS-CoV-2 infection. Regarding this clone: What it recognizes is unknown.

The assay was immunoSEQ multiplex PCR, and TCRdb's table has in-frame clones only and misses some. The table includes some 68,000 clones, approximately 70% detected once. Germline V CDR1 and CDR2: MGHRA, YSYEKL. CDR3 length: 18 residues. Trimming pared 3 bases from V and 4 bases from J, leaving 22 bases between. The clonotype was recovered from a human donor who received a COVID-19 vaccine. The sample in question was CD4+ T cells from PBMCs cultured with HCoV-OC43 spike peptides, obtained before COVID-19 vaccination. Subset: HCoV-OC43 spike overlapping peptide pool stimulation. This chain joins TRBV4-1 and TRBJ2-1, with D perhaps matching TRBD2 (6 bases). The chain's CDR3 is CASSHKSRGSPAYNEQFF. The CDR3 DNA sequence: TGCGCCAGCAGCCACAAGTCCCGGGGGAGTCCTGCGTACAATGAGCAGTTCTTC.